The TCR beta chain under discussion was sequenced for a study of OX40 agonist ivuxolimab in advanced cancers. Study summary: The group had a mean age of about 60 years, ranged from about 20 to 79, and was 82.7% male. Past anti-PD-1, anti-PD-L1 or anti-CTLA-4 therapy was accepted, and 40% to 45% had received some. Study-level points and caveats: Some nonresponders likewise displayed low normalized T-cell clonal expansion.

CDR3 length equals 12 residues. Germline CDR1 MDHEN, CDR2 SYDVKM. V was clipped by 5 bases and J by 5 bases, with 7 bases between them. Sequencing used immunoSEQ multiplex PCR; TCRdb keeps in-frame clones, though not all of them. The table records about 73,000 clones, roughly 90% of them present only once. For this clone: Its antigen remains unknown.

This chain joins TRBV28 and TRBJ1-5; D is unclear. Material: CD4+ or CD8+ T cells sorted from blood, obtained in a trial of the OX40 agonist ivuxolimab. The TCR comes from an adult with an advanced solid tumor such as melanoma, head and neck, liver or kidney cancer. CDR3 sequence: CASSPAHQPQHF. In DNA, the CDR3 is TGTGCCAGCAGTCCTGCTCATCAGCCCCAGCATTTT.